The present T cell receptor beta chain was sequenced within a study of blood T cell repertoires in COVID-19. Turning to the study itself: The study drew acute and convalescent COVID-19 samples from the United States, Italy and Spain. In each case, the material was cDNA or gDNA derived from T cells, B-cell-depleted T cells, or PBMCs.

The authors' processing: Counts of nucleated cells, estimated from reference gene primer amplification, were obtained. TCRdb's table, derived via immunoSEQ multiplex PCR, lists solely in-frame clones and lacks some. V and J calls plus clone size are reproduced from that table; the DNA served to infer D and trimming. The repertoire holds around 250,000 clones, with 83% as singletons. The CDR3 is 13 amino acids. V lost 4 bases to trimming and J lost 13 bases, with 19 bases between them. CDR1 and CDR2 from the germline V gene are SGHNT and YENEEA. The chain uses TRBV11-3 and TRBJ2-5; a weak D match, TRBD1 (5 bases). Material for sequencing was peripheral blood. This clonotype was sampled from a man in his forties or fifties with active or convalescent COVID-19. The CDR3, as DNA: TGTGCCAGCAGCTCTACCCAGGGCACCGCCCGGTACTTC. Residues: CASSSTQGTARYF.